The 7 T cell receptor beta chains presented below share a single source sample, sequenced in a study of blood T cell repertoires in COVID-19. The method was immunoSEQ multiplex PCR; TCRdb's version includes in-frame clones alone and lacks a portion of them. The data show over 150,000 clones, 70% to 90% seen once. Sequencing input: peripheral blood. Source of these receptors: a woman in her sixties or seventies with COVID-19, enrolled during active disease.

J is TRBJ1-1 and V is TRBV4-1; TRBD1 agrees at 7 bases. V gave up 4 bases and J gave up 0 bases; unmatched junction bases: 5. Germline V CDR1 and CDR2: MGHRA, YSYEKL. The CDR3 totals 15 residues. The CDR3 spells CASSLTGLMNTEAFF. CDR3 coding DNA: TGCGCCAGCAGCCTGACAGGGCTGATGAACACTGAAGCTTTCTTT.

The J gene is TRBJ1-1, the V gene TRBV19, with 10 bases fitting TRBD1. The CDR3 has 16 amino acids. Germline V gene lookup returns CDR1 LNHDA and CDR2 SQIVND (reference sequence). V shed 6 bases, J shed 1 base, and the junction held 8 bases outside the gene matches. The CDR3 DNA follows: TGTGCCAGTAGAAGGACAGGGGGTGGTTCGAACACTGAAGCTTTCTTT. Translated: CASRRTGGGSNTEAFF.

The chain uses TRBV9 and TRBJ2-2; the D is unclear. The germline gives CDR1 SGDLS, CDR2 YYNGEE. V dropped 0 bases and J dropped 4 bases, with 10 bases sitting between them. This CDR3 region has 15 residues. The CDR3 nucleotides are TGTGCCAGCAGCGTAGGAAGCGTTAGCACCGGGGAGCTGTTTTTT. Translating it yields CASSVGSVSTGELFF.

The sample holds one count of this clone. CDR3 DNA: TGTGCCAGCAGCGAGGAGGCGCTAGCGTCAGATACGCAGTATTTT. As protein: CASSEEALASDTQYF. The chain carries TRBV2 and TRBJ2-3, with D possibly TRBD2 on 6 matching bases. CDR1 and CDR2 (germline): SNHLY, FYNNEI. V was clipped by 6 bases and J by 4 bases, with 17 bases between them. This CDR3 has 15 amino acids. The full variable domain, in which reference TRBV2 and TRBJ2-3 provide the parts outside the CDR3, is EPEVTQTPSHQVTQMGQEVILRCVPISNHLYFYWYRQILGQKVEFLVSFYNNEISEKSEIFDDQFSVERPDGSNFTLKIRSTKLEDSAMYFCASSEEALASDTQYFGPGTRLTVL.

The J gene is TRBJ2-2, the V gene TRBV6-4; TRBD1 matches 8 bases. The V gene's germline CDR1 is MRHNA and CDR2 SNTAGT. The CDR3 totals 15 residues. Trimming at V came to 6 bases and at J to 3 bases, leaving 6 bases not matched to a gene. This CDR3 reads CASSPGQGYTGELFF. The CDR3 DNA reads TGTGCCAGCAGCCCCGGACAGGGCTACACCGGGGAGCTGTTTTTT.

V is TRBV5-4 and J is TRBJ2-5; possible D gene TRBD1, 6 bases. The CDR3 is 16 residues long. The V gene lost 4 bases and the J gene lost 5 bases, with 21 bases spanning the gap. Germline CDR1 and CDR2: SGHNT and YYREEE (reference sequence). DNA for the CDR3: TGTGCCAGCAGCCAGTTGGGGGCAGGGAGATCGGAGACCCAGTACTTC. Translation: CASSQLGAGRSETQYF.

The J gene is TRBJ2-7, the V gene TRBV14, with D possibly being TRBD1 (5 bases). The CDR3 extends over 14 amino acids. V lost 3 bases and J 4 bases, leaving 13 bases between the germline ends. CDR1 and CDR2 from the germline V gene are SGHDN and FVKESK. CDR3: CASSHLDRVYEQYF. The DNA of the CDR3 is TGTGCCAGCAGCCATCTTGACAGAGTGTACGAGCAGTACTTC.